One and the same sample provided the 8 T cell receptor beta chains below, sequenced in a study of blood T cell repertoires in COVID-19 (dated by TCRdb to between 2020 and 2021). Preparation of the library involved the immunoSEQ multiplex PCR assay. Entries here come from immuneACCESS through TCRdb and include only in-frame sequences with V and J called. Some clones fail to appear in such tables; in the studies checked, an unresolved V gene covers under half of the shortfall, and the cause of the remainder is unknown. A total of about 220,000 clones appear in this sample, approximately 77% of them only once. The leading ten clones occupy around 3.5% of the sample. The specimen sequenced was peripheral blood. Source of these receptors: an elderly woman with acute or convalescent COVID-19.

This CDR3 reads CASSFVPGLSGNTIYF. Written as DNA, the CDR3 is TGTGCCAGCAGTTTTGTCCCCGGGTTAAGCGGAAACACCATATATTTT. V is TRBV6-5 and J is TRBJ1-3; D uncertain. Germline assignment: CDR1 MNHEY and CDR2 SVGAGI. CDR3 size: 16 residues. V dropped 4 bases and J dropped 4 bases, with 17 bases sitting between them.

This sequence joins TRBV5-1 and TRBJ2-2, with 11 bases aligning to TRBD1. CDR1 is SGHRS, CDR2 YFSETQ, per germline. The CDR3 spans 17 residues. Trimming at V came to 1 base and at J to 3 bases, leaving 5 bases not matched to a gene. This CDR3 is CASSLRTGGSHTGELFF. DNA of the CDR3: TGCGCCAGCAGCTTGAGGACAGGGGGCTCTCACACCGGGGAGCTGTTTTTT.

The gene calls are TRBV10-3 and TRBJ2-7, with TRBD2 matching 8 bases. CDR1 and CDR2 from the germline V gene are ENHRY and SYGVKD. This CDR3 comprises 14 residues. V lost 5 bases, J lost 2 bases, and 5 bases stayed unmatched. This CDR3 is CAISTTGGPYEQYF. The CDR3 DNA reads TGTGCCATCAGTACGACGGGGGGGCCCTACGAGCAGTACTTC.

This chain connects TRBV3-1 (or the pseudogene TRBV3-2) to TRBJ2-1; a possible D gene is TRBD2 (7 bases). Deletions cut 0 bases from V and 13 bases from J, with 13 bases between. This CDR3 has 13 amino acids. The germline gives CDR1 LGHDT, CDR2 YNNKEL (reference sequence). CDR3 region: CASSQDRGGYQFF. CDR3 DNA sequence: TGTGCCAGCAGCCAAGATAGGGGGGGGTATCAGTTCTTC.

This chain joins TRBV6-5 and TRBJ1-2; 7 nucleotides match TRBD1. From germline, CDR1 is MNHEY and CDR2 SVGAGI. CDR3 length equals 16 residues. The V and J ends lost 1 base and 4 bases, in that order; junction bases with no gene match: 9. CDR3 sequence reads: CASSYFGDRAVYGYTF. Here the CDR3 DNA reads TGTGCCAGCAGTTACTTTGGCGACAGGGCAGTCTATGGCTACACCTTC.

The chain couples TRBV18 to TRBJ1-1, with D uncertain. CDR3 size: 12 residues. Trimming cost V 4 bases and J 11 bases, with 14 bases left between them. Germline V gene data show CDR1 as KGHSH and CDR2 as LQKENI. The CDR3: CASSQDREVAFF. CDR3 bases: TGTGCCAGCTCACAAGACCGGGAAGTGGCTTTCTTT.

This sequence joins TRBV5-1 and TRBJ1-1, with TRBD1 as a possible D gene (5 bases). V lost 1 base to trimming and J lost 4 bases, with 11 bases between them. Germline V gene sequence: CDR1 SGHRS, CDR2 YFSETQ. The CDR3 contains 14 residues. The CDR3 protein is CASSLSGQVTEAFF. CDR3 DNA: TGCGCCAGCAGCTTGTCAGGACAAGTCACTGAAGCTTTCTTT.

This sequence joins TRBV5-5 and TRBJ1-5; D unclear. V lost 6 bases and J lost 2, with 15 bases in between. The length of the CDR3 is 15 residues. Germline assignment: CDR1 SGHKS and CDR2 YYEKEE (reference sequence). This CDR3 reads CASTWEATRNQPQHF. The CDR3 nucleotides are TGTGCCAGCACCTGGGAGGCTACCCGCAATCAGCCCCAGCATTTT.